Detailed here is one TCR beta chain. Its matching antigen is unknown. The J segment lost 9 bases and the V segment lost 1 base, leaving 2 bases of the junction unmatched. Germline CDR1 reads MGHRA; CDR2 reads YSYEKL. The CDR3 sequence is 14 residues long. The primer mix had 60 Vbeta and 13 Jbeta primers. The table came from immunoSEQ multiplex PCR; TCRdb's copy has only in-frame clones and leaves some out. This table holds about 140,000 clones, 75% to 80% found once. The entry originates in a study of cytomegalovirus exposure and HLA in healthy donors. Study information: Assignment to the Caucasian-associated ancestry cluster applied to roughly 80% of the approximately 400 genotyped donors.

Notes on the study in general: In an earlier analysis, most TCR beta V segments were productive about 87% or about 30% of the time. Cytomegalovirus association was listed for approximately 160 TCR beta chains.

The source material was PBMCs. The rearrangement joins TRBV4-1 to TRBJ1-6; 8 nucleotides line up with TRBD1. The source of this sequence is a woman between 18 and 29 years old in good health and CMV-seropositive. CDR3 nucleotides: TGCGCCAGCAGCCAAGGGACAGGGCGTTCACCCCTCCACTTT. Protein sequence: CASSQGTGRSPLHF.